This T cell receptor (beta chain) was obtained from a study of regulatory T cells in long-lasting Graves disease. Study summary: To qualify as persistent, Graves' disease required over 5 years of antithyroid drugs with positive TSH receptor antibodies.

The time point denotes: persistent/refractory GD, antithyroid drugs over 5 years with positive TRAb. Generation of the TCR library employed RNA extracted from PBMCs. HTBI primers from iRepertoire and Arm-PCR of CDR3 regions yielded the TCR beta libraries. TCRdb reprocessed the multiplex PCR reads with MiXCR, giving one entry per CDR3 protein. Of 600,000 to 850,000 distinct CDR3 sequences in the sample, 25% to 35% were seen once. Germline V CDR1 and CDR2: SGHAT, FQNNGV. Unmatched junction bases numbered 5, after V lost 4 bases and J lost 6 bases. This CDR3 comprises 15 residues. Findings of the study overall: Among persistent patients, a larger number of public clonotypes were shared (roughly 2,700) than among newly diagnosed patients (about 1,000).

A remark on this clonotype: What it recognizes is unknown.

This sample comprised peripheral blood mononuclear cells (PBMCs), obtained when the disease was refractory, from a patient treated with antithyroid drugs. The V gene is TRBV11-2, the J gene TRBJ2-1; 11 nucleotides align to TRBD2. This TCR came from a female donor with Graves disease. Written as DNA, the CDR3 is TGTGCCAGCAGCTCGCGGACTAGCGGGCTCAATGAGCAGTTCTTC. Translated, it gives CASSSRTSGLNEQFF.